One and the same sample provided the 26 T cell receptor beta chains below, sequenced in a study of T cells after yellow fever vaccination. TCRdb processed the 5' RACE reads anew with MiXCR; each CDR3 protein has one entry. The sample yields under 600,000 distinct CDR3 sequences, approximately 13% seen once. The starting material was PBMCs, obtained on the day of the yellow fever booster vaccination. These receptors all come from a young man who received the YFV17D yellow fever vaccine.

This chain joins TRBV12-3 or TRBV12-4 and TRBJ2-3; D might be TRBD1 (6 bases). Trimming left V 6 bases short and J 2 bases short, with 9 bases between. The CDR3 spans 13 residues. The CDR3 DNA follows: TGTGCCAGCAGCCGGGACAACACAGATACGCAGTATTTT. Translation gives CASSRDNTDTQYF.

This clonotype was picked up a small number of times. This chain uses TRBV6-5 with TRBJ2-2; D call uncertain. Trimming removed 2 bases from V and 5 bases from J, with 9 bases in between. CDR3 size: 14 residues. Germline V gene sequence: CDR1 MNHEY, CDR2 SVGAGI. CDR3 nucleotides: TGTGCCAGCAGTTACGGGGTCGGGACCGGGGAGCTGTTTTTT. This translates into CASSYGVGTGELFF.

This clonotype has just a few counts. This sequence joins TRBV7-2 and TRBJ2-7, with TRBD1 matching 12 bases. Germline lookup yields CDR1 SGHTA and CDR2 FQGNSA. The CDR3 loop spans 16 amino acids. The trim removed 6 bases at V and 6 bases at J, leaving 12 bases unmatched. The CDR3 is CASSAETGQGASEQYF. The DNA of the CDR3 is TGTGCCAGCAGTGCTGAAACGGGACAGGGGGCCTCCGAGCAGTACTTC.

This clonotype has more than one count but fewer than ten. The chain is built from TRBV7-9 and TRBJ2-3; D might be TRBD2 (6 bases). The CDR3 is 15 amino acids. Trimming shortened V by 5 bases and J by 3 bases, and 15 bases separated the two germline ends. Germline-derived CDR1 and CDR2 are SEHNR and FQNEAQ (reference sequence). The CDR3 DNA reads TGTGCCAGCAGCATTAGCGGCCAGGCAACAGATACGCAGTATTTT. Protein: CASSISGQATDTQYF.

As to this clonotype: The junction departs from germline at one end; a sequencing error may be responsible. The genes are TRBV12-3 or TRBV12-4 and TRBJ1-1, with TRBD1 identical over 9 bases. The CDR3 is made up of 17 amino acids. CDR3 region: CAISFFTRTGVNTEAFF. The DNA of the CDR3 is TGTGCCATCAGTTTCTTTACCCGGACAGGGGTGAACACTGAAGCTTTCTTT.

This clonotype was seen a few times. The CDR3 sequence: CSAFLPLAGAVDTQYF. The CDR3 coding sequence is TGCAGTGCTTTCTTACCTCTAGCGGGAGCTGTAGATACGCAGTATTTT. The genes are TRBV20-1 and TRBJ2-3, with TRBD2 matching over 10 bases. Germline assignment: CDR1 DFQATT and CDR2 SNEGSKA (reference sequence). CDR3 length equals 16 residues. The ends lost 5 bases at V and 5 bases at J; junction bases unmatched: 13.

The chain combines TRBV10-3 with TRBJ2-7, with 11 bases fitting TRBD2. Germline assignment: CDR1 ENHRY and CDR2 SYGVKD. The CDR3 is 17 residues long. Trimming took 9 bases from V and 7 from J; bases not matched to a gene: 20. The CDR3 DNA reads TGTGCCATAACCCAAGAAGGAGGGGCTAGCGGGAGGAATGAGCAGTACTTC. Translating it yields CAITQEGGASGRNEQYF.

The chain links TRBV27 to TRBJ2-1; 7 bases agree with TRBD1. Germline V lookup: CDR1 MNHEY, CDR2 SMNVEV (reference sequence). The CDR3 extends over 13 amino acids. Trimming cost V 8 bases and J 5 bases; bases outside gene matches: 6. The CDR3 reads CASGKGGHNEQFF. The CDR3 DNA follows: TGTGCCAGCGGGAAAGGGGGCCACAATGAGCAGTTCTTC.

This chain uses TRBV12-3 or TRBV12-4 with TRBJ1-1, with D uncertain. V lost 3 bases, J lost 7 bases, and 9 bases lay in between. The CDR3 length is 12 residues. CDR3 DNA sequence: TGTGCCAGCAGTTTTTGGAGCTTTGAAGCTTTCTTT. Translating it yields CASSFWSFEAFF.

This sequence joins TRBV12-3 or TRBV12-4 and TRBJ1-1; TRBD1 agrees at 8 bases. This CDR3 comprises 13 residues. V trimming: 7 bases; J trimming: 7 bases; junction bases outside the gene matches: 8. The CDR3 DNA sequence: TGTGCCAGCAATATCCAGGGGGCTGTTGAAGCTTTCTTT. Amino acid sequence: CASNIQGAVEAFF.

This chain links TRBV7-6 with TRBJ2-1; TRBD2 agrees at 13 bases. V shed 5 bases and J 0 bases; nucleotides not matched to a gene: 10. The CDR3 runs to 19 residues. Germline loops: CDR1 SGHVS, CDR2 FNYEAQ. The CDR3 region has the DNA TGTGCCAGCAGCCCAGGACTAGCGGGAGAATCGAGCTCCTACAATGAGCAGTTCTTC. As protein: CASSPGLAGESSSYNEQFF.

The chain couples TRBV5-1 to TRBJ2-7; D gene ambiguous. The germline gives CDR1 SGHRS, CDR2 YFSETQ. Trimming stripped 4 bases from V and 3 bases from J, with 17 bases between. This CDR3 has 15 residues. CDR3 DNA: TGCGCCAGCAGCGACGATAGCAGTAGTGTCTACGAGCAGTACTTC. This codes for CASSDDSSSVYEQYF.

The CDR3 loop reads CASSRRSESTLTGELFF. CDR3 coding DNA: TGCGCCAGCAGCCGCCGGTCAGAGTCTACACTCACCGGGGAGCTGTTTTTT. This chain joins TRBV4-3 and TRBJ2-2, with D uncertain. The V and J ends lost 4 bases and 4 bases respectively, with 19 bases between them. CDR1 and CDR2 from the germline V gene are LGHNA and YSLEER. The CDR3 spans 17 residues.

A few counts support this clonotype. J is TRBJ2-1 and V is TRBV7-2; possibly TRBD2 for D (6 bases). V was cut by 2 bases and J by 6 bases, with 20 bases left in between. The CDR3 totals 17 residues. Germline V CDR1 and CDR2: SGHTA, FQGNSA. The DNA of the CDR3 is TGTGCCAGCAGCTTATTCTCTGTGGGACTGCGGGCCAATGAGCAGTTCTTC. Translating gives CASSLFSVGLRANEQFF.

This rearrangement joins TRBV12-3 or TRBV12-4 to TRBJ2-2, with D unclear. The CDR3 covers 12 residues. V lost 5 bases and J lost 5, with 6 bases in between. For the CDR3, the DNA is TGTGCCAGCAGTGTTGCTACCGGGGAGCTGTTTTTT. This codes for CASSVATGELFF.

The chain carries TRBV20-1 and TRBJ2-1, with D possibly being TRBD1 (5 bases). CDR1 DFQATT and CDR2 SNEGSKA come from the germline V gene (reference sequence). The CDR3 runs to 12 residues. V lost 6 bases, J lost 5 bases, and 11 bases lay in between. This chain's CDR3 is CSAKRGNNEQFF. The CDR3 region has the DNA TGCAGTGCAAAAAGGGGTAACAATGAGCAGTTCTTC.

In DNA form, the CDR3 reads TGCAGTGCCTCGGCGGGTGCAACTAATGAAAAACTGTTTTTT. Its protein is CSASAGATNEKLFF. The V and J genes are TRBV20-1 and TRBJ1-4; D ambiguous. Germline V gene data show CDR1 as DFQATT and CDR2 as SNEGSKA (reference sequence). The CDR3 loop spans 14 amino acids. Trimming took off 6 bases at V and 0 bases at J, with 11 bases between the two ends.

There are a few counts of this clonotype. CDR3 in amino acids: CASKEGWAGGYEQYF. DNA for the CDR3: TGTGCCAGCAAGGAAGGTTGGGCGGGAGGCTACGAGCAGTACTTC. The V gene is TRBV27, the J gene TRBJ2-7, with 8 bases aligning to TRBD2. V lost 7 bases to trimming and J lost 3 bases; unmatched junction nucleotides: 11. The CDR3 loop spans 15 amino acids. CDR1 is MNHEY, CDR2 SMNVEV, per germline (reference sequence).

The CDR3 region is CASSRAGTGGGETQYF. Here the CDR3 DNA reads TGTGCCAGCAGCCGAGCCGGGACAGGGGGTGGAGAGACCCAGTACTTC. V usage is TRBV11-2 and J usage is TRBJ2-5; 11 nucleotides match TRBD1. Unmatched junction bases numbered 9, after V lost 5 bases and J lost 4 bases. CDR3 length: 16 residues. Germline V CDR1 and CDR2: SGHAT, FQNNGV. The complete variable domain, with remaining parts taken from reference TRBV11-2 and TRBJ2-5, reads EAGVAQSPRYKIIEKRQSVAFWCNPISGHATLYWYQQILGQGPKLLIQFQNNGVVDDSQLPKDRFSAERLKGVDSTLKIQPAKLEDSAVYLCASSRAGTGGGETQYFGPGTRLLVL.

The rearrangement joins TRBV7-9 to TRBJ2-2; unclear D gene. The germline V gene encodes CDR1 SEHNR and CDR2 FQNEAQ (reference sequence). V gave up 1 base and J gave up 2 bases, with 11 bases separating them. CDR3 length equals 16 residues. For the CDR3, the DNA is TGTGCCAGCAGCTTAGTCACGGGCAGCAACACCGGGGAGCTGTTTTTT. Translating it yields CASSLVTGSNTGELFF. Variable domain in full (rest from reference TRBV7-9 and TRBJ2-2): DTGVSQNPRHKITKRGQNVTFRCDPISEHNRLYWYRQTLGQGPEFLTYFQNEAQLEKSRLLSDRFSAERPKGSFSTLEIQRTEQGDSAMYLCASSLVTGSNTGELFFGEGSRLTVL.

This clonotype was observed a handful of times. This chain connects TRBV11-2 to TRBJ2-5; unclear D gene. Germline lookup yields CDR1 SGHAT and CDR2 FQNNGV. V was trimmed by 5 bases and J by 5 bases, leaving 12 bases between them. CDR3 size: 13 residues. The CDR3 is CASSPLFGETQYF. The DNA of the CDR3 is TGTGCCAGCAGCCCCCTTTTTGGTGAGACCCAGTACTTC.

In this sample, this clonotype turned up a few times. The J gene is TRBJ1-4, the V gene TRBV18; 7 bases map to TRBD1. This CDR3 is built from 16 residues. The germline V gene encodes CDR1 KGHSH and CDR2 LQKENI. The V segment lost 5 bases and the J segment 8 bases; nucleotides outside the gene matches: 14. The CDR3 reads CASSASQTGLNEKLFF. The CDR3 DNA is TGTGCCAGCTCAGCGAGCCAGACAGGGCTAAACGAAAAACTGTTTTTT. The full variable domain, completed using reference TRBV18 and TRBJ1-4, is NAGVMQNPRHLVRRRGQEARLRCSPMKGHSHVYWYRQLPEEGLKFMVYLQKENIIDESGMPKERFSAEFPKEGPSILRIQQVVRGDSAAYFCASSASQTGLNEKLFFGSGTQLSVL.

With regard to this clonotype: One base away lies a much larger clone, so this may be a sequencing read error. The chain is built from TRBV20-1 and TRBJ2-2; D perhaps matches TRBD1 (6 bases). Germline assignment: CDR1 DFQATT and CDR2 SNEGSKA (reference sequence). The CDR3 is 14 residues long. V gave up 5 bases and J gave up 2 bases, with 12 bases separating them. The CDR3 sequence is CSAAKGTNTGELFF. The CDR3 DNA sequence: TGCAGTGCTGCAAAGGGGACAAACACCGGGGAGCTGTTTTTT.

The table lists this clonotype with a few counts. The rearrangement uses TRBV5-1 and TRBJ2-2; the match to TRBD1 covers 12 bases. The CDR3 covers 16 residues. Per the germline V gene, CDR1 is SGHRS and CDR2 is YFSETQ. The V and J ends lost 4 bases and 5 bases, in that order; junction bases with no gene match: 6. The CDR3 is CASSLGTGGKTGELFF. CDR3 coding DNA: TGCGCCAGCAGCCTCGGGACAGGGGGCAAAACCGGGGAGCTGTTTTTT.

This clonotype was seen only a few times. V and J are TRBV7-2 and TRBJ1-1, with 9 bases identical to TRBD1. There are 14 residues in the CDR3. The J segment lost 5 bases and the V segment lost 3 bases, leaving 4 bases of the junction unmatched. Germline V gene sequence: CDR1 SGHTA, CDR2 FQGNSA. CDR3 sequence reads: CASSLAGQGTEAFF. CDR3 DNA sequence: TGTGCCAGCAGCTTGGCCGGACAGGGGACTGAAGCTTTCTTT.

The V and J genes are TRBV20-1 and TRBJ2-7; the D gene is possibly TRBD2 (6 bases). In germline, CDR1 is DFQATT, CDR2 SNEGSKA (reference sequence). Trimming cost V 0 bases and J 3 bases, with 9 bases left between them. CDR3 size: 13 residues. In DNA, the CDR3 is TGCAGTGCTAGAGACGGGAGCGGCTACGAGCAGTACTTC. Translating it yields CSARDGSGYEQYF.